The rows below give T cell receptor beta chains drawn from one sample of a study of blood T cell repertoires in COVID-19. Clones were read by immunoSEQ multiplex PCR, and TCRdb kept only the in-frame ones, dropping some. The sample carries under 300,000 clones, 88% recorded once. Sequenced sample: PBMCs or T cells enriched from blood (not recorded which). The receptor set was obtained from a woman aged 60-75 years in a cohort exposed to, infected with or recovered from COVID-19 (not recorded which). Each CDR3 is given with its conserved first and last residue. D genes are given only for firm matches.

D gene,V gene,J gene,CDR3 DNA,CDR3 protein
.,TRBV3-1/TRBV3-2,TRBJ2-7,TGTGCCAGCAGTAACGCAGGGCGGTTGTACTTC,CASSNAGRLYF
.,TRBV7-2,TRBJ2-5,TGTGCCAGCAGCTCCTCGACAGCTTTCCAAGAGACCCAGTACTTC,CASSSSTAFQETQYF
TRBD1,TRBV7-8,TRBJ2-7,TGTGCCAGCAGTCGCACACCGGGACAGTACGAGCAGTACTTC,CASSRTPGQYEQYF
.,TRBV10-3,TRBJ1-4,TGTGCCATCATGGCGGCAGGGGCTAATGAAAAACTGTTTTTT,CAIMAAGANEKLFF
.,TRBV6-5,TRBJ1-1,TGTGCCAGCAGTTACTCGGGGGGATTTAACACTGAAGCTTTCTTT,CASSYSGGFNTEAFF
TRBD1,TRBV9,TRBJ1-3,TGTGCCAGCAGCGTAGATCCCTACAGGGGGAGAAACACCATATATTTT,CASSVDPYRGRNTIYF
TRBD1,TRBV5-3,TRBJ1-1,TGTGCCAGAAGCAGGACAGGGAACACTGAAGCTTTCTTT,CARSRTGNTEAFF
.,TRBV7-9,TRBJ1-4,TGTGCCAGCAGCCTCGGGGGATATAATGAAAAACTGTTTTTT,CASSLGGYNEKLFF
.,TRBV9,TRBJ2-1,TGTGCCAGCAGCGTAGGGGAGTGGCGTTACAATGAGCAGTTCTTC,CASSVGEWRYNEQFF
.,TRBV28,TRBJ1-2,TGTGCCAGCAGATGGCCAAGCGACTATGGCTACACCTTC,CASRWPSDYGYTF
TRBD1,TRBV7-9,TRBJ2-5,TGTGCCAGCAGCCCCCGAGGGGCCCTAGACAGGGGGTTACAAGAGACCCAGTACTTC,CASSPRGALDRGLQETQYF
TRBD1,TRBV6-1,TRBJ1-6,TGTGCCAGCAGTGAGGACATGGGACAGACTAATTCACCCCTCCACTTT,CASSEDMGQTNSPLHF
TRBD2,TRBV9,TRBJ2-3,TGTGCCAGCAGCGTGAGGAGTGCGGGACTAGCGGTAGATACGCAGTATTTT,CASSVRSAGLAVDTQYF
.,TRBV12-3/TRBV12-4,TRBJ2-3,TGTGCCAGCACTCTTACAGATACGCAGTATTTT,CASTLTDTQYF
TRBD1,TRBV24-1,TRBJ2-1,TGTGCCACCAGTGACCCCGGACAGGGTGAGCAGTTCTTC,CATSDPGQGEQFF
.,TRBV28,TRBJ1-2,TGTGCCAGCAGTTCACCAGGACAGCGCGTTAACTATGGCTACACCTTC,CASSSPGQRVNYGYTF
.,TRBV18,TRBJ1-6,TGTGCCAGCTCACCAACCGGTCTTGGTAATTCACCCCTCCACTTT,CASSPTGLGNSPLHF
.,TRBV21-1,TRBJ2-1,TGTGCCACCCGTCGGGGACTAGCGGGGACTTACTACAATGAGCAGTTCTTC,CATRRGLAGTYYNEQFF